This entry features one T cell receptor beta chain sequence. One end of the junction does not line up with germline, which may come from a read error. The sample belongs to a study of blood T cell repertoires in COVID-19. Study in general: Material from acute and convalescent COVID-19 was sourced from the United States, Italy and Spain. In each case, the material was cDNA or gDNA derived from T cells, B-cell-depleted T cells, or PBMCs.

The authors' processing: Reference gene primer amplification yielded estimated nucleated cell counts. Profiling relied on immunoSEQ multiplex PCR, and the TCRdb table lists in-frame clones only, not all of them. V, J and clone size reflect that table, while D and trimming were determined from the DNA. The sample shows 75,000 to 80,000 clones, about 88% of them seen only once. Looked up from germline, CDR1 is SSHAT and CDR2 is FNYEAQ (reference sequence). The CDR3 sequence is 15 residues long. The sequencing input was peripheral blood. The origin of this receptor is a human donor in a cohort sampled during active COVID-19. This sequence joins TRBV7-7 and TRBJ2-1, with a possible D match to TRBD2 (6 bases). The CDR3 nucleotides are TGTGCTAGCAGCCACGGGAGAGGGCGGAACAATGAGCAGTTCTTC. Translation gives CASSHGRGRNNEQFF.